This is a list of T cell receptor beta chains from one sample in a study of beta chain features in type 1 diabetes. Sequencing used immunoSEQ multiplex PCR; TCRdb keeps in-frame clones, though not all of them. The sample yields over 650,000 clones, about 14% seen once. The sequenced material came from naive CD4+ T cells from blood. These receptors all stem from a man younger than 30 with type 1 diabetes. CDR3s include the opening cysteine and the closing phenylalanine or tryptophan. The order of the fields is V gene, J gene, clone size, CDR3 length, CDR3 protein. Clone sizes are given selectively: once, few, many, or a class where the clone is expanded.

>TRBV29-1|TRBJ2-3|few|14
CSVGGATGTDTQYF
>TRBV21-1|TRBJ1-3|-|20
CASSKASRTGPLYFGNTIYF
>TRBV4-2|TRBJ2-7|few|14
CASSQGLATYEQYF
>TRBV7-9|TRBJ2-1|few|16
CASSLIAGAQYNEQFF
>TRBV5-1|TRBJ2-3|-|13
CASSLDLGDTQYF
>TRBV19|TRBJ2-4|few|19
CASSIGRLAGAFAKNIQYF
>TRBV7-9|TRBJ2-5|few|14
CASSLARFGETQYF
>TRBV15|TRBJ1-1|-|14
CATSRGQGVTEAFF
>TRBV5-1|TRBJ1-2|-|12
CASSFGQDGYTF
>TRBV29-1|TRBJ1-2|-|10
CSVDSYGYTF
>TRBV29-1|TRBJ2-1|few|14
CSVSLGGSYNEQFF
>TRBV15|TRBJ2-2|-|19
CATSSSPGQKARVTGELFF
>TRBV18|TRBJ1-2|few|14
CASSPSVEQVGYTF
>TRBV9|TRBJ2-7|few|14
CASSPPDRPYEQYF
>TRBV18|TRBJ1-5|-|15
CASSPTGDSNQPQHF
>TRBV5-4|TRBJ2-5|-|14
CASSWAGGQETQYF
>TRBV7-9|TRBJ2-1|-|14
CASSLLRPSDEQFF
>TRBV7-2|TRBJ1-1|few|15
CASSSGRPVNTEAFF
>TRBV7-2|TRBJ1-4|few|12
CASSGNDEKLFF
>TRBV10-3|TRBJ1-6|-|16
CAISPNGGDNNSPLHF
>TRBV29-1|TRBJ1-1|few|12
CSVEKAGTEAFF
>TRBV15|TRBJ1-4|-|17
CATSRDRARPTNEKLFF
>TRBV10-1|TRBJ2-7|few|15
CASSRDRAEHYEQYF
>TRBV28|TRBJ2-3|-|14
CASRGFYSTDTQYF
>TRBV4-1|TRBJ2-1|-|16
CASSPPGRASYNEQFF
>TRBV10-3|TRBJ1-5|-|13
CAISAGVGQPQHF
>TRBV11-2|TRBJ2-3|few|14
CASSLGTSTDTQYF
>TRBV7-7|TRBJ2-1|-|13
CASSTDGHTEQFF
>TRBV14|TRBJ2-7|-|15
CASSQARRGSYEQYF